The rows below give T cell receptor beta chains drawn from one sample of a study of T cell responses to AZD1222 COVID-19 vaccine. Assay used: immunoSEQ multiplex PCR; TCRdb lists only in-frame clones, some missing. The sample includes more than 100,000 clones, approximately 94% of them seen just once. The specimen comprised peripheral blood, sampled 28 days after the second AZD1222 dose. The receptors were sampled from an adult who received the AZD1222 COVID-19 vaccine. CDR3s include the opening cysteine and the closing phenylalanine or tryptophan. D genes are given only for firm matches. Size is omitted from some rows. Given values are once, few, many or a class for expanded clones.

J: TRBJ2-1; V: TRBV6-1; size: .; length: 12; D: .; DNA: TGTGCCAGCAGTGAGGATTGGAGAGAGCAGTTCTTC; CDR3: CASSEDWREQFF
J: TRBJ1-6; V: TRBV19; size: once; length: 15; D: .; DNA: TGTGCCAGTAGCCAGACAAGGATCTATAATTCACCCCTCCACTTT; CDR3: CASSQTRIYNSPLHF
J: TRBJ1-2; V: TRBV7-2; size: .; length: 13; D: .; DNA: TGTGCCAGCAGCTCGAGGAGAGAAGGTGGCTACACCTTC; CDR3: CASSSRREGGYTF
J: TRBJ1-1; V: TRBV5-5; size: .; length: 15; D: .; DNA: TGTGCCAGCAGCCTAGACGGACTGATGAACACTGAAGCTTTCTTT; CDR3: CASSLDGLMNTEAFF
J: TRBJ2-3; V: TRBV7-9; size: .; length: 14; D: .; DNA: TGTGCCAGCAGTTTCCCCGGGAGCACAGATACGCAGTATTTT; CDR3: CASSFPGSTDTQYF
J: TRBJ1-1; V: TRBV7-8; size: .; length: 15; D: .; DNA: TGTGCCAGCAGCTTAGGAGGGGGGCGGAACACTGAAGCTTTCTTT; CDR3: CASSLGGGRNTEAFF
J: TRBJ2-1; V: TRBV4-1; size: .; length: 16; D: TRBD2; DNA: TGCGCCAGCAGCTTGATAGCGGGGGGGTCCTACAATGAGCAGTTCTTC; CDR3: CASSLIAGGSYNEQFF
J: TRBJ1-3; V: TRBV6-1; size: .; length: 14; D: .; DNA: TGTGCCAGCAGTGAAGACAGGGCTGGAAACACCATATATTTT; CDR3: CASSEDRAGNTIYF
J: TRBJ1-2; V: TRBV7-9; size: .; length: 15; D: .; DNA: TGTGCCAGCAGCTTAGCAGGGAGGGTCAGCTATGGCTACACCTTC; CDR3: CASSLAGRVSYGYTF
J: TRBJ1-3; V: TRBV11-2; size: few; length: 15; D: .; DNA: TGTGCCAGCAGCTCACAGGGAAATGCAGGAAACACCATATATTTT; CDR3: CASSSQGNAGNTIYF
J: TRBJ1-2; V: TRBV19; size: .; length: 16; D: TRBD1; DNA: TGTGCCAGTAGTTCGAAAAGACAGGGTACTAACTATGGCTACACCTTC; CDR3: CASSSKRQGTNYGYTF
J: TRBJ1-1; V: TRBV2; size: .; length: 12; D: .; DNA: TGTGCCAGCAGCGGCAGGGTTTCTGAAGCTTTCTTT; CDR3: CASSGRVSEAFF
J: TRBJ1-5; V: TRBV6-5; size: .; length: 13; D: .; DNA: TGTGCCAGCCGGGACGCAAGCAATCAGCCCCAGCATTTT; CDR3: CASRDASNQPQHF
J: TRBJ2-2; V: TRBV19; size: .; length: 12; D: .; DNA: TGTGCCAGTAACATTAACACCGGGGAGCTGTTTTTT; CDR3: CASNINTGELFF
J: TRBJ1-1; V: TRBV2; size: .; length: 14; D: .; DNA: TGTGCCAGCAGTGCTCTTACACAGAACACTGAAGCTTTCTTT; CDR3: CASSALTQNTEAFF
J: TRBJ1-2; V: TRBV12-2; size: few; length: 15; D: .; DNA: TGTGCAAGTCGCTTTTGGGGGGCGGAATCGTATGGCTACACCTTC; CDR3: CASRFWGAESYGYTF
J: TRBJ2-3; V: TRBV30; size: .; length: 13; D: .; DNA: TGTGCCTGGAACGTGGGTAGCACAGATACGCAGTATTTT; CDR3: CAWNVGSTDTQYF
J: TRBJ1-3; V: TRBV7-9; size: .; length: 15; D: TRBD1; DNA: TGTGCCAGCAGCCAAAAAAACTGGGACAGCAAGACCATATATTTT; CDR3: CASSQKNWDSKTIYF
J: TRBJ1-5; V: TRBV14; size: .; length: 15; D: .; DNA: TGTGCCAGCAGCCAAGAAAAGGACGGGCATCGGCCCCAGCATTTT; CDR3: CASSQEKDGHRPQHF
J: TRBJ2-3; V: TRBV4-3; size: .; length: 18; D: TRBD2; DNA: TGCGCCAGCAGCCAAGCCTGGACTAGCGGGGGGGCCAGAGATACGCAGTATTTT; CDR3: CASSQAWTSGGARDTQYF
J: TRBJ2-7; V: TRBV11-2; size: .; length: 17; D: .; DNA: TGTGCCAGCAGCTTAGAATCGTTGGGACCCCAGGGCTACGAGCAGTACTTC; CDR3: CASSLESLGPQGYEQYF
J: TRBJ2-2; V: TRBV19; size: .; length: 15; D: .; DNA: TGTGCCAGTAGTATGGGAGTTTACAACACCGGGGAGCTGTTTTTT; CDR3: CASSMGVYNTGELFF
J: TRBJ1-6; V: TRBV6-5; size: .; length: 16; D: .; DNA: TGTGCCAGCAGTTACGGACCGGGAACCTCTAATTCACCCCTCCACTTT; CDR3: CASSYGPGTSNSPLHF
J: TRBJ1-2; V: TRBV29-1; size: .; length: 14; D: TRBD1; DNA: TGCAGCGTCAAAGGTCGACAGGGGAGCGATGGCTACACCTTC; CDR3: CSVKGRQGSDGYTF
J: TRBJ2-1; V: TRBV2; size: .; length: 16; D: TRBD2; DNA: TGTGCCAGCAGTGAATTAGGGAGGGGCTCCTACAATGAGCAGTTCTTC; CDR3: CASSELGRGSYNEQFF
J: TRBJ1-3; V: TRBV11-2; size: .; length: 17; D: .; DNA: TGTGCCAGCAGCGGTAGATCTGTGGGGACACAGGTGAACACCATATATTTT; CDR3: CASSGRSVGTQVNTIYF
J: TRBJ1-2; V: TRBV12-5; size: .; length: 8; D: .; DNA: TGTACCTGGGGCGGCTACACCTTC; CDR3: CTWGGYTF
J: TRBJ1-2; V: TRBV27; size: .; length: 17; D: TRBD1; DNA: TGTGCCAGCAGTTCTTTGACAGGGTCTTCTGAGGACTATGGCTACACCTTC; CDR3: CASSSLTGSSEDYGYTF
J: TRBJ1-2; V: TRBV25-1; size: once; length: 13; D: .; DNA: TGTGCCAGCAGTGATGAAGGGAAGGGTGGCTACACCTTC; CDR3: CASSDEGKGGYTF
J: TRBJ1-5; V: TRBV28; size: once; length: 12; D: .; DNA: TGTGCCAGCAGGGAGAGCAATCAGCCCCAGCATTTT; CDR3: CASRESNQPQHF
J: TRBJ2-7; V: TRBV5-5; size: few; length: 15; D: TRBD1; DNA: TGTGCCAGCAGCCCACCGGGACAGGGCTCGAGGGAGCAGTACTTC; CDR3: CASSPPGQGSREQYF
J: TRBJ2-3; V: TRBV11-2; size: .; length: 16; D: .; DNA: TGTGCCAGCAGCCTCCATCTTGCAGACTACACAGATACGCAGTATTTT; CDR3: CASSLHLADYTDTQYF
J: TRBJ2-7; V: TRBV6-5; size: .; length: 14; D: .; DNA: TGTGCCAGCATGGTCGGCTTACCCTCCTACGAGCAGTACTTC; CDR3: CASMVGLPSYEQYF
J: TRBJ2-5; V: TRBV10-1; size: few; length: 15; D: TRBD2; DNA: TGCGCCAGCAGTGTGCTAGCGGGGACCCAAGAGACCCAGTACTTC; CDR3: CASSVLAGTQETQYF
J: TRBJ1-6; V: TRBV9; size: .; length: 12; D: .; DNA: TGTGCCAGCAGCGTGAAAAATTCACCCCTCCACTTT; CDR3: CASSVKNSPLHF